This T cell receptor beta chain originates from a study of T cells in Graves' hyperthyroidism and ophthalmopathy. V shed 6 bases and J shed 2 bases, with 14 bases lying between them. Per the germline V gene, CDR1 is SQVTM and CDR2 is ANQGSEA. The CDR3 runs 14 residues. Amplification of TCR beta CDR3 regions used RNA as the template. HTBI primers were the set used in a first-round RT-PCR of the TCR CDR3. TCRdb ran MiXCR on the multiplex PCR reads and lists one entry per CDR3 protein. Among more than 450,000 distinct CDR3 sequences listed, approximately 20% were seen once. With duration under 3 months, ophthalmopathy was active: Clinical Activity Score at least 3, NOSPECS at least 4. This clonotype has a handful of counts.

The gene calls are TRBV29-1 and TRBJ1-5; D is possibly TRBD1 (6 bases). Sequencing was performed on blood. The receptor's source is a man between 35 and 55 years old with Graves' ophthalmopathy. The DNA of the CDR3 is TGCAGCGTCCAGAAAGGGGGAGGCAATCAGCCCCAGCATTTT. Protein product: CSVQKGGGNQPQHF.